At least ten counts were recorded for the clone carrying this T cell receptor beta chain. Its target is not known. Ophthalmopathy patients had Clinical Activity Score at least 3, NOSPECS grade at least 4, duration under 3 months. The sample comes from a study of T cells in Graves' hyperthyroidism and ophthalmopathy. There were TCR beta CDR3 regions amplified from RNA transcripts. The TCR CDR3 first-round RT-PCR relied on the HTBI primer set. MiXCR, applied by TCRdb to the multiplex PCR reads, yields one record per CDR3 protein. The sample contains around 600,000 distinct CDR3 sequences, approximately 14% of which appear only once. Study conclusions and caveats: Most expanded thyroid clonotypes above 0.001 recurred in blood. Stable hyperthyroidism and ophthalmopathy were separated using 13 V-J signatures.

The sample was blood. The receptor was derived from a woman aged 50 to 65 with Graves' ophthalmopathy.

The CDR3 here is CSVYLTGTANSYEQYF. The CDR3 DNA reads as TGCAGCGTTTACTTGACCGGGACAGCGAATTCCTACGAGCAGTACTTC. V usage is TRBV29-1 and J usage is TRBJ2-7, with TRBD1 matching over 7 bases. V shed 5 bases and J 1 base; nucleotides not matched to a gene: 14. CDR1 and CDR2 from the germline V gene are SQVTM and ANQGSEA. The CDR3 is made up of 16 amino acids.